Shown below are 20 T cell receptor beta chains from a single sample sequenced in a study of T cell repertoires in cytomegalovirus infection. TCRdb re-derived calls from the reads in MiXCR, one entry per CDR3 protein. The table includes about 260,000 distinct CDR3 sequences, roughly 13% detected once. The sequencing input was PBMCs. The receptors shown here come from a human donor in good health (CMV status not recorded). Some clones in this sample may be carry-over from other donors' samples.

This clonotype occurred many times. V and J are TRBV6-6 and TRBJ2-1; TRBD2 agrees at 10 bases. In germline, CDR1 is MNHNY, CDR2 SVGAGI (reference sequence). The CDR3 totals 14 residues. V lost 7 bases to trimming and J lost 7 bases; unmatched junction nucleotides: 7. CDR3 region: CASILAGDQNEQFF. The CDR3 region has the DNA TGTGCCAGCATTCTAGCGGGGGACCAGAATGAGCAGTTCTTC.

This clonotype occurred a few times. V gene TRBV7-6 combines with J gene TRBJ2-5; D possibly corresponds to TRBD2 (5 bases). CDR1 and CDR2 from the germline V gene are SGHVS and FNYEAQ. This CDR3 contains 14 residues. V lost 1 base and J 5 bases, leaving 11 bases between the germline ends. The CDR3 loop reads CASSLGGSGETQYF. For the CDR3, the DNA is TGTGCCAGCAGCTTAGGAGGGTCTGGGGAGACCCAGTACTTC.

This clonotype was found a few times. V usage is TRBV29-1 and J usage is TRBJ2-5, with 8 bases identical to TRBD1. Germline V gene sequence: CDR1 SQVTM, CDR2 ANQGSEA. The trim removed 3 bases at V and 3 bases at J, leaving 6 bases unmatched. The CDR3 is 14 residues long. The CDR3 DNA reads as TGCAGCGTTGATCCCGGACAGGGAGAAGAGACCCAGTACTTC. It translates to CSVDPGQGEETQYF. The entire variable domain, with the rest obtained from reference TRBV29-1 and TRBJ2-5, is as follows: SAVISQKPSRDICQRGTSLTIQCQVDSQVTMMFWYRQQPGQSLTLIATANQGSEATYESGFVIDKFPISRPNLTFSTLTVSNMSPEDSSIYLCSVDPGQGEETQYFGPGTRLLVL.

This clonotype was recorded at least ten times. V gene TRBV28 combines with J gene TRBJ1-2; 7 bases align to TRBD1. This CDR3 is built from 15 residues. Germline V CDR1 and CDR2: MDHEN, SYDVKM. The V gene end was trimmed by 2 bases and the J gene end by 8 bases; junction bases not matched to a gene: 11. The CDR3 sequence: CASSLRPGGGGGYTF. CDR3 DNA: TGTGCCAGCAGTTTACGTCCAGGGGGAGGAGGCGGCTACACCTTC.

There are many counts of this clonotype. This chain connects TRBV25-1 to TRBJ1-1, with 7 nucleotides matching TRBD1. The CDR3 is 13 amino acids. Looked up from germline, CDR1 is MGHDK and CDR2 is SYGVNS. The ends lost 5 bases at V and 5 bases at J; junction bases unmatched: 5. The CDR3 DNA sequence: TGTGCCAGCAGTAGGAAGGGGGCGACTGAAGCTTTCTTT. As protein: CASSRKGATEAFF.

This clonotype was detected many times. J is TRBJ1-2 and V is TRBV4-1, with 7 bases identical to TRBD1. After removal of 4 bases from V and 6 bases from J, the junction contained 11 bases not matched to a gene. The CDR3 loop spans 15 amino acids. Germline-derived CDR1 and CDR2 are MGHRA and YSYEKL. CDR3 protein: CASSRGEGGDNGYTF. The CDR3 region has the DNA TGCGCCAGCAGCCGCGGAGAAGGGGGCGATAATGGCTACACCTTC.

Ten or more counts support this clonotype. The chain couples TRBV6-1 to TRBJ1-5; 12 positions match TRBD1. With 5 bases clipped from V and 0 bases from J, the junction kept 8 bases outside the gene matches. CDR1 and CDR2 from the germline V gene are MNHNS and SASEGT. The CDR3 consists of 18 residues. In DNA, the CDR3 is TGTGCCAGCAGTCCCAGGGGACAGGGGGCGAATAGCAATCAGCCCCAGCATTTT. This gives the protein CASSPRGQGANSNQPQHF.

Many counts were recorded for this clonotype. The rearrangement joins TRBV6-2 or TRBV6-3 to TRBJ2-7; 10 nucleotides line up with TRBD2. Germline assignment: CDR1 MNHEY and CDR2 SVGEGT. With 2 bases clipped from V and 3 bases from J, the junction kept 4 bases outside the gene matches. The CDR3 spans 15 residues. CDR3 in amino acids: CASSYRASGSYEQYF. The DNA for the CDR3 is TGTGCCAGCAGTTACCGGGCTAGCGGGAGCTACGAGCAGTACTTC.

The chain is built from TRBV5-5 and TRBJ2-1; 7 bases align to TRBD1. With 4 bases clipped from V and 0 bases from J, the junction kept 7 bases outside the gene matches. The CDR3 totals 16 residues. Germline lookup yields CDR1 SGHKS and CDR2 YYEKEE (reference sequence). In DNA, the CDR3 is TGTGCCAGCAGCGTGGGACAGAGCATCTCCTACAATGAGCAGTTCTTC. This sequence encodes CASSVGQSISYNEQFF.

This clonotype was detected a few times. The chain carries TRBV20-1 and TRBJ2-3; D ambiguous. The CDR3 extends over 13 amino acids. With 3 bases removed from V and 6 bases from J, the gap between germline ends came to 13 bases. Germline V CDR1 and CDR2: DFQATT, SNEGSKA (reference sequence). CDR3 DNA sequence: TGCAGTGCTAGGAAGGACCCGGTGGATACGCAGTATTTT. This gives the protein CSARKDPVDTQYF.

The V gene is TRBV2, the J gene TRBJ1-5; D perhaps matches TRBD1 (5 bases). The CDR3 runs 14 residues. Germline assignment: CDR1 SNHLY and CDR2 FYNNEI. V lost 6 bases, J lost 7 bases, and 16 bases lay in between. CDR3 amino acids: CASRPGPRTQPQHF. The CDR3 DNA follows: TGTGCCAGCAGACCGGGACCAAGGACCCAGCCCCAGCATTTT.

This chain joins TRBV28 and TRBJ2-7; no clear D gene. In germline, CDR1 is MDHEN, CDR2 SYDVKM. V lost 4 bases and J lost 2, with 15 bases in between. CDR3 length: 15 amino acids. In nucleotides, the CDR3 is TGTGCCAGCAGTTATGGGGAAACCTATACCTACGAGCAGTACTTC. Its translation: CASSYGETYTYEQYF.

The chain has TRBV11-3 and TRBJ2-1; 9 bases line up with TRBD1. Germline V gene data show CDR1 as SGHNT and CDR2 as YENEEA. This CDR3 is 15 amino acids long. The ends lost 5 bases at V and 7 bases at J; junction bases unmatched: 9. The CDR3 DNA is TGTGCCAGCAGCCCCCGGGGACAGGGAAGGAATGAGCAGTTCTTC. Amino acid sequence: CASSPRGQGRNEQFF.

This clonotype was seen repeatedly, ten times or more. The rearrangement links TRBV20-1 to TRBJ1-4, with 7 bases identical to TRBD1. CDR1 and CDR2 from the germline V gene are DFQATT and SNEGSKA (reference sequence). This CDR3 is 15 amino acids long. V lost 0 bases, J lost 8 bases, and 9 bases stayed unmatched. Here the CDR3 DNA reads TGCAGTGCTAGAGATCCTGGCAGGGGGGAAGAAAAACTGTTTTTT. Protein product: CSARDPGRGEEKLFF.

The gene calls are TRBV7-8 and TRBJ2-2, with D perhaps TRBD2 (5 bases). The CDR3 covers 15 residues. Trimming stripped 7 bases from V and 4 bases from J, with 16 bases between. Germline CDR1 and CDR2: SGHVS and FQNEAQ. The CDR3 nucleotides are TGTGCCAGCATCGTACCCGGGGATAGCACCGGGGAGCTGTTTTTT. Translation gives CASIVPGDSTGELFF.

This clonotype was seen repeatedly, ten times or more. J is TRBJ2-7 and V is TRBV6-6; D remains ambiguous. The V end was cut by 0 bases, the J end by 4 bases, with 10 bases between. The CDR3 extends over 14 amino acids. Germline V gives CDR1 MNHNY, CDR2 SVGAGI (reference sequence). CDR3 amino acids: CASSYSTFRYEQYF. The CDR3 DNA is TGTGCCAGCAGTTACTCCACCTTTCGGTACGAGCAGTACTTC.

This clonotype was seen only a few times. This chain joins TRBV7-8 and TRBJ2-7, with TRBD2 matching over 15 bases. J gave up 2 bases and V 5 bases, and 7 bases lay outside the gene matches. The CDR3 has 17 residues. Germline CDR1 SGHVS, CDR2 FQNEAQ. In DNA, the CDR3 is TGTGCCAGCAGCGTGGGACTAGCGGGGGGCCTACCCTACGAGCAGTACTTC. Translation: CASSVGLAGGLPYEQYF.

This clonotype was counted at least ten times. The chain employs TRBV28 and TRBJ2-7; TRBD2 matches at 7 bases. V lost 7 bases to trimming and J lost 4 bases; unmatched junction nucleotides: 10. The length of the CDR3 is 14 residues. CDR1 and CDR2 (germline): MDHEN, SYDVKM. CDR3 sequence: CASNGGTQPYEQYF. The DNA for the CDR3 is TGTGCCAGCAACGGGGGGACCCAACCTTACGAGCAGTACTTC.

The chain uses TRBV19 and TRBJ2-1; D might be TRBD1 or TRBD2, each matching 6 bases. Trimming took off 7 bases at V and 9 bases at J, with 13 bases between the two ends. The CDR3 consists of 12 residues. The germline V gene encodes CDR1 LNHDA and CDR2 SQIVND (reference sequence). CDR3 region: CASNKGGGEQFF. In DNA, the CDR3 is TGTGCCAGTAATAAGGGGGGCGGTGAGCAGTTCTTC.

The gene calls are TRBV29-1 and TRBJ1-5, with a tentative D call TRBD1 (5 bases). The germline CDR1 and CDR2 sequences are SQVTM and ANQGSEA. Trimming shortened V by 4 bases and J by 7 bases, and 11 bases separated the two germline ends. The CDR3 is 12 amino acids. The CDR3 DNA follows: TGCAGCGTTGGGGTAGGGGACCAGCCCCAGCATTTT. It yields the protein CSVGVGDQPQHF.